These 8 T cell receptor beta chains originate from one sample sequenced in a study of blood T cells in healthy people across ages. With a J-beta primer mix and a sample-barcoded 5' primer, a second PCR ran roughly 6 to 11 cycles. TCRdb reprocessed the 5' RACE reads with MiXCR, giving one entry per CDR3 protein. The sample carries approximately 810,000 distinct CDR3 sequences, 36% recorded once. The sequencing input was blood. These receptors were taken from a man between 18 and 29 years old in good health.

This clonotype was counted at least ten times. The chain couples TRBV29-1 to TRBJ2-1; D is undetermined. Germline CDR1 SQVTM, CDR2 ANQGSEA. The CDR3 sequence is 14 residues long. The V and J ends lost 4 bases and 8 bases respectively, with 18 bases between them. CDR3 DNA sequence: TGCAGCGTTGTCCAAGGTTTCGGGTACCATGAGCAGTTCTTC. This codes for CSVVQGFGYHEQFF.

This clonotype has more than one count but fewer than ten. J is TRBJ2-3 and V is TRBV20-1; 9 bases align to TRBD2. After removal of 3 bases from V and 12 bases from J, the junction contained 13 bases not matched to a gene. Germline values: CDR1 DFQATT, CDR2 SNEGSKA (reference sequence). The CDR3 is 14 amino acids. This CDR3 is CSAREAGGLRAQYF. The CDR3 DNA reads TGCAGTGCTAGGGAAGCGGGGGGCCTTAGAGCACAGTATTTT.

The J gene is TRBJ1-1, the V gene TRBV12-3 or TRBV12-4; 9 nucleotides align to TRBD1. J was trimmed by 4 bases and V by 2 bases; bases with no gene match: 2. This CDR3 region has 14 residues. Here the CDR3 reads CASSLLGQGTEAFF. The CDR3 DNA reads TGTGCCAGCAGTTTATTGGGACAGGGCACTGAAGCTTTCTTT.

This clonotype was seen only a few times. The gene calls are TRBV3-1 and TRBJ1-1; 7 bases line up with TRBD1. Looked up from germline, CDR1 is LGHDT and CDR2 is YNNKEL (reference sequence). The CDR3 totals 16 residues. Trimming at V came to 0 bases and at J to 4 bases, leaving 8 bases not matched to a gene. The CDR3 region has the DNA TGTGCCAGCAGCCAAGAGACAGGGAGATGGGTCACTGAAGCTTTCTTT. It encodes CASSQETGRWVTEAFF.

On this clonotype itself: Its ends do not fully match the called genes, so a read error is possible. CDR3 in DNA: TGTGCCAGCAGTGACTCGATTTCGTCCGAGCAGTACTTC. Its protein is CASSDSISSEQYF. This sequence joins TRBV6-5 and TRBJ2-5; no clear D. The J call could be wrong; TRBJ2-7 is a better fit for the DNA end. The CDR3 sequence is 13 residues long. Germline-derived CDR1 and CDR2 are MNHEY and SVGAGI.

Written as DNA, the CDR3 is TGTGCCAGCAGCTCCTTAGGACGGATGAACACTGAAGCTTTCTTT. Its protein product is CASSSLGRMNTEAFF. This chain connects TRBV7-3 to TRBJ1-1; D gene unclear. Trimming cost V 4 bases and J 0 bases, with 12 bases left between them. CDR1 and CDR2 (germline): SGHTA, FQGTGA. This CDR3 contains 15 residues.

V usage is TRBV7-9 and J usage is TRBJ2-2, with a weak D call TRBD1 (5 bases). The V and J ends lost 5 bases and 0 bases respectively, with 16 bases between them. The V gene's germline CDR1 is SEHNR and CDR2 FQNEAQ (reference sequence). The CDR3 covers 17 residues. The CDR3: CASSRGITGANTGELFF. The CDR3 DNA is TGTGCCAGCAGCAGGGGTATAACGGGCGCGAACACCGGGGAGCTGTTTTTT. Using reference TRBV7-9 and TRBJ2-2 for the parts outside the CDR3, the full variable domain is DTGVSQNPRHKITKRGQNVTFRCDPISEHNRLYWYRQTLGQGPEFLTYFQNEAQLEKSRLLSDRFSAERPKGSFSTLEIQRTEQGDSAMYLCASSRGITGANTGELFFGEGSRLTVL.

With respect to this clonotype: A much bigger clone sits one base away, suggesting this may be a read error. This rearrangement joins TRBV21-1 to TRBJ2-1; the tabulated D call, TRBD1, remains unverified against the DNA. TRBV21-1 represents a pseudogene. This CDR3 contains 16 residues. The CDR3 sequence: CASSEGRGQGDREQFF. CDR3 DNA: TGTGCCAGCAGCGAGGGTAGGGGACAGGGTGATAGGGAGCAGTTCTTC.